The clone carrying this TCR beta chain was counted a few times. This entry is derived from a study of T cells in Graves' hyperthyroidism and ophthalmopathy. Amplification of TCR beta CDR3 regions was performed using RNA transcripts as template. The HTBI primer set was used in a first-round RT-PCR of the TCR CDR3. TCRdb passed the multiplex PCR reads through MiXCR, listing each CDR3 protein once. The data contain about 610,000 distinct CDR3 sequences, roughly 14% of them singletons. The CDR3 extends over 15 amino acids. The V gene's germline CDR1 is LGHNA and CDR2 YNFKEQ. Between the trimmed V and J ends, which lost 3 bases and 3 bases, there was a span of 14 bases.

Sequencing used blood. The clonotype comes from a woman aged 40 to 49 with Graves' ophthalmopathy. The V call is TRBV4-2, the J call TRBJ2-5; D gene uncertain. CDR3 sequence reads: CASSHALSRKETQYF. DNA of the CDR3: TGTGCCAGCAGCCATGCCTTATCGCGGAAAGAGACCCAGTACTTC.